This T cell receptor (beta chain) was sequenced for a study of T cell repertoires in cytomegalovirus infection. Study details: As its CMV epitopes, the study selected recently identified HLA-C-restricted and well-studied HLA-B-restricted targets. Shared public TCR beta signatures pointed to both CMV infection and a matching HLA type.

As regards this clonotype: Its target is not known.

TCRdb re-called the reads with MiXCR, one entry per CDR3 protein. Found here are some 800,000 distinct CDR3 sequences, 25% to 30% of them singletons; the top ten hold over 10%. This CDR3 is 12 amino acids long. Germline V gene data show CDR1 as MNHNY and CDR2 as SVGAGI (reference sequence). Trimming cost V 6 bases and J 8 bases, with 12 bases left between them. The study, taken as a whole, reports: Clonotype analysis showed dominance of the ex vivo response by HLA-C-restricted CMV-specific TCR beta clonotypes. Of the TCR beta families, the public ones yielded a cumulative frequency that identified carriers of CMV plus the relevant HLA.

The chain has TRBV6-6 and TRBJ2-3; TRBD1 is a possible D gene (6 bases). The sequencing used cultured CD8+ T cells from PBMCs, collected from culture after CMV antigen stimulation. The source is a human donor in good health (CMV status not recorded). Some clones in this sample may be carry-over from other donors' samples. The CDR3 is CASRTQGVTQYF. DNA for the CDR3: TGTGCCAGCAGAACACAGGGTGTTACGCAGTATTTT.